This TCR beta chain was observed in a study of patients and donors after allogeneic stem cell transplantation. Germline V gives CDR1 MGHDK, CDR2 SYGVNS. Trimming took 1 base from V and 2 from J, leaving 12 bases between them. This CDR3 spans 15 amino acids. TCRdb re-called the RT-PCR reads with MiXCR, one entry per CDR3 protein. This table has 800,000 to 1,000,000 distinct CDR3 sequences, roughly 18% appearing once. The chain links TRBV25-1 to TRBJ2-7; D is possibly TRBD1 (6 bases). The sample taken for sequencing was blood, either unsorted or a sorted T cell fraction (not recorded which). This sequence was found in a human donor who was either an allogeneic HSCT recipient or a stem cell or donor lymphocyte infusion donor (not recorded which). It is not recorded whose cells these are; they may come from a transplant donor. The DNA for the CDR3 is TGTGCCAGCAGTGAATCGGGGACATCAGCCTACGAGCAGTACTTC. Amino acids: CASSESGTSAYEQYF.